The 16 T cell receptor beta chains below all came from one sample that was sequenced in a study of T cell repertoires in aging, cancer and after chemotherapy (dated by TCRdb to between 2018 and 2021). Genomic DNA extracted from peripheral blood, rather than sorted cells or RNA, was used as the source for amplification of TCR beta rearrangements. The sequencer was an Illumina MiSeq. Rearranged TRB sequences spanning V, D and J segments were amplified in a multiplex touch-down PCR with a mixed TRB-A/B primer pool. Through fastp at Q25 and MiXCR, TCRdb rebuilt clones from the public reads, retaining in-frame beta chains. Duplicate CDR3 protein sequences are folded into a single record with the most common DNA and genes. This sample has about 9,400 distinct CDR3 sequences in its table, and about two fifths of those were observed once. Roughly 3.5% of the sample comes from the top ten. The sample consisted of blood. The receptor source for this set is a human donor in good health.

This clonotype was seen only once. The chain carries TRBV27 and TRBJ1-1; D might be TRBD1 (6 bases). The CDR3 spans 12 residues. Germline assignment: CDR1 MNHEY and CDR2 SMNVEV (reference sequence). V dropped 6 bases and J dropped 5 bases, with 10 bases sitting between them. The CDR3 loop is CASSRGGTEAFF. CDR3 DNA: TGTGCCAGCAGCAGGGGTGGGACTGAAGCTTTCTTT.

This chain links TRBV20-1 with TRBJ2-7; D is unclear. Germline loops: CDR1 DFQATT, CDR2 SNEGSKA (reference sequence). Deletions cut 6 bases from V and 0 bases from J, with 15 bases between. The CDR3 contains 14 residues. The CDR3 is CSALRGASSYEQYF. Here the CDR3 DNA reads TGCAGTGCACTGAGAGGCGCCAGCTCCTACGAGCAGTACTTC.

The chain uses TRBV5-1 and TRBJ2-3; no definite D call. The germline gives CDR1 SGHRS, CDR2 YFSETQ. The V end lost 5 bases, the J end lost 5 bases, and 15 bases lay between the germline ends. The CDR3 has 14 residues. CDR3 residues: CASRAEQWKDTQYF. In nucleotides, the CDR3 is TGCGCCAGCAGGGCGGAACAGTGGAAAGATACGCAGTATTTT.

This clonotype was seen only a few times. V usage is TRBV13 and J usage is TRBJ1-6; the D is unclear. This CDR3 is built from 13 residues. Trimming stripped 3 bases from V and 8 bases from J, with 8 bases between. The germline V gene has CDR1 PRHDT and CDR2 FYEKMQ (reference sequence). Here the CDR3 reads CASSLTRDSPLHF. CDR3 nucleotide sequence: TGTGCCAGCAGCTTGACTCGGGATTCACCCCTCCACTTT.

This chain links TRBV24-1 with TRBJ1-2, with TRBD1 matching over 8 bases. CDR3 length: 14 amino acids. Germline V gene data show CDR1 as KGHDR and CDR2 as SFDVKD. The trim removed 4 bases at V and 6 bases at J, leaving 6 bases unmatched. The CDR3 nucleotides are TGTGCCACCAGTGACCCTGGACAGGGAAATGGCTACACCTTC. Protein product: CATSDPGQGNGYTF.

J is TRBJ2-2 and V is TRBV10-3, with D possibly called TRBD1 or TRBD2 (5 bases each). Germline V CDR1 and CDR2: ENHRY, SYGVKD. CDR3 length: 15 residues. V shed 0 bases and J shed 1 base, with 6 bases lying between them. The CDR3 here is CAISESGGNTGELFF. Here the CDR3 DNA reads TGTGCCATCAGTGAGTCTGGGGGGAACACCGGGGAGCTGTTTTTT.

The rearrangement uses TRBV12-3 or TRBV12-4 and TRBJ1-2, with a possible D match to TRBD1 (6 bases). V dropped 5 bases and J dropped 7 bases, with 14 bases sitting between them. The CDR3 spans 13 residues. The CDR3 bases are TGTGCCAGCAGTAACAGGGCCGTAGGTGGCTACACCTTC. Protein product: CASSNRAVGGYTF.

The chain uses TRBV27 and TRBJ2-1; 11 nucleotides agree with TRBD2. This CDR3 contains 14 residues. The germline V gene encodes CDR1 MNHEY and CDR2 SMNVEV (reference sequence). The V and J ends lost 7 bases and 8 bases, in that order; junction bases with no gene match: 7. CDR3 protein: CASTGVAGGYEQFF. In DNA form, the CDR3 reads TGTGCCAGCACCGGGGTAGCGGGAGGGTATGAGCAGTTCTTC.

The J gene is TRBJ2-5, the V gene TRBV5-6; possibly TRBD1 for D (6 bases). CDR3 size: 17 residues. V lost 6 bases, J lost 1 base, and 22 bases lay in between. Germline CDR1 and CDR2: SGHDT and YYEEEE. Written as DNA, the CDR3 is TGTGCCAGCAAGGGGGTCTTACCAGGAGCGGTCCAAGAGACCCAGTACTTC. Encoded protein: CASKGVLPGAVQETQYF. The whole variable domain, filled in from reference TRBV5-6 and TRBJ2-5, reads DAGVTQSPTHLIKTRGQQVTLRCSPKSGHDTVSWYQQALGQGPQFIFQYYEEEERQRGNFPDRFSGHQFPNYSSELNVNALLLGDSALYLCASKGVLPGAVQETQYFGPGTRLLVL.

This chain connects TRBV7-9 to TRBJ1-1; no firm D call. The CDR3 runs 13 residues. V was cut by 0 bases and J by 1 base, with 3 bases left in between. CDR1 is SEHNR, CDR2 FQNEAQ, per germline (reference sequence). In DNA, the CDR3 is TGTGCCAGCAGCTTAGCCCGGAACACTGAAGCTTTCTTT. As protein: CASSLARNTEAFF.

The rearrangement joins TRBV11-3 to TRBJ2-7; no reliable D call. V shed 2 bases and J shed 6 bases, with 11 bases lying between them. The CDR3 consists of 13 residues. Per germline, CDR1 SGHNT and CDR2 YENEEA. The CDR3 spells CASSLRVPGEQYF. The CDR3 nucleotides are TGTGCCAGCAGCTTAAGGGTCCCCGGCGAGCAGTACTTC.

The chain combines TRBV5-4 with TRBJ1-6; the D gene is possibly TRBD1 (5 bases). The CDR3 is made up of 15 amino acids. CDR1 SGHNT and CDR2 YYREEE come from the germline V gene (reference sequence). The V and J ends lost 4 bases and 10 bases respectively, with 18 bases between them. As DNA, the CDR3 is TGTGCCAGCAGCCTAGGGGACCGTGCTGGGTCACCCCTCCACTTT. Protein product: CASSLGDRAGSPLHF.

The sample holds a few counts of this clonotype. The J gene is TRBJ1-2, the V gene TRBV18; 7 nucleotides align to TRBD1. Germline V gene lookup returns CDR1 KGHSH and CDR2 LQKENI. J lost 3 bases, V lost 3 bases, and 10 bases had no gene match. The CDR3 length is 16 residues. For the CDR3, the DNA is TGTGCCAGCTCACCGAAGACAGGGTGGGATTACTATGGCTACACCTTC. Its protein is CASSPKTGWDYYGYTF.

The rearrangement uses TRBV20-1 and TRBJ2-2; D remains unclear. Germline CDR1 reads DFQATT; CDR2 reads SNEGSKA (reference sequence). Trimming took off 1 base at V and 6 bases at J, with 9 bases between the two ends. This CDR3 has 13 residues. CDR3 loop: CSARVVGSGELFF. The CDR3, as DNA: TGCAGTGCTAGAGTAGTCGGCTCCGGGGAGCTGTTTTTT.

This clonotype turned up a few times. This chain uses TRBV5-6 with TRBJ2-3; 8 positions agree with TRBD2. CDR1 is SGHDT and CDR2 is YYEEEE in the germline V gene. The CDR3 loop spans 13 amino acids. V lost 4 bases, J lost 5 bases, and 3 bases stayed unmatched. CDR3 residues: CASSQTSGDTQYF. In DNA, the CDR3 is TGTGCCAGCAGCCAAACTAGCGGAGATACGCAGTATTTT.

This clonotype was counted between two and nine times. The chain joins TRBV15 to TRBJ2-1; no clear D gene. Germline V CDR1 and CDR2: LNHNV, YYDKDF (reference sequence). This CDR3 has 16 residues. V was shortened by 1 base and J by 4 bases, with 14 bases between the two germline ends. The CDR3 reads CATSRAPPGTYNEQFF. DNA for the CDR3: TGTGCCACCAGCAGAGCCCCGCCAGGCACTTACAATGAGCAGTTCTTC.